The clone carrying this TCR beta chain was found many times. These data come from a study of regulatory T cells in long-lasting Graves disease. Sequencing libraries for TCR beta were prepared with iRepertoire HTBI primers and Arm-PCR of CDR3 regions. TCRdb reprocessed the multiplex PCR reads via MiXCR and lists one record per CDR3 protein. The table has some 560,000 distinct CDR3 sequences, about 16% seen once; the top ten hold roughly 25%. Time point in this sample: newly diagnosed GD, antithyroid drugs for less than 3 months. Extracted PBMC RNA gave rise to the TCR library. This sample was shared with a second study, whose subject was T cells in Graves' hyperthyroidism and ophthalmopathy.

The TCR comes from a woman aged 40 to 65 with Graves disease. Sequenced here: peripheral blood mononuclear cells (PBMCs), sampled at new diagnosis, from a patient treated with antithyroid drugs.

CDR3 nucleotides: TGTGCCAGCAGCTTGAGTCGGGGGTCAACATGGAATGAGCAGTTCTTC. Its protein product is CASSLSRGSTWNEQFF. The chain recombines TRBV7-2 with TRBJ2-1; D is possibly TRBD2 (6 bases). The CDR3 totals 16 residues. CDR1 and CDR2 (germline): SGHTA, FQGNSA. V was trimmed by 3 bases and J by 7 bases, leaving 19 bases between them.